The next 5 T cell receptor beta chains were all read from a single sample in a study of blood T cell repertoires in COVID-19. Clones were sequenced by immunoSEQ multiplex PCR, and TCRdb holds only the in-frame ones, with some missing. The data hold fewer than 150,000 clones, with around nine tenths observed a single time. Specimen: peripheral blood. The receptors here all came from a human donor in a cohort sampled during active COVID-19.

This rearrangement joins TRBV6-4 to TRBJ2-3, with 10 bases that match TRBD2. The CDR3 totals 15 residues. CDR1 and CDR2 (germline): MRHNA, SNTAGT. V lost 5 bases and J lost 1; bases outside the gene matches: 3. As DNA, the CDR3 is TGTGCCAGCAGTACCGGGACTAGCGGCACAGATACGCAGTATTTT. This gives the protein CASSTGTSGTDTQYF.

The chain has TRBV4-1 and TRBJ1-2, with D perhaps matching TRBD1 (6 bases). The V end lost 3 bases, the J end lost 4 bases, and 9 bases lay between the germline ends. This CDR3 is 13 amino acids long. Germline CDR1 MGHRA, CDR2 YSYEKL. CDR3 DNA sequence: TGCGCCAGCAGCCAGGACAGAGGCTATGGCTACACCTTC. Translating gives CASSQDRGYGYTF.

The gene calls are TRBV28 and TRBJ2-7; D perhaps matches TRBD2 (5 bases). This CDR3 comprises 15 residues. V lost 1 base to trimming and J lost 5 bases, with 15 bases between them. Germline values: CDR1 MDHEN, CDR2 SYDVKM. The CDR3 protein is CASSLSWRSGHEQYF. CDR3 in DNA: TGTGCCAGCAGTTTATCTTGGAGGAGCGGCCACGAGCAGTACTTC.

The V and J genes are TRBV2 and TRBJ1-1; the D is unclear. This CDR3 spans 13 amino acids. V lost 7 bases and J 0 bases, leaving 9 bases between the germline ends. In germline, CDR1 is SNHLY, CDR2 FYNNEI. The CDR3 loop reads CASISEMNTEAFF. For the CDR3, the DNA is TGTGCCAGCATTTCTGAGATGAACACTGAAGCTTTCTTT.

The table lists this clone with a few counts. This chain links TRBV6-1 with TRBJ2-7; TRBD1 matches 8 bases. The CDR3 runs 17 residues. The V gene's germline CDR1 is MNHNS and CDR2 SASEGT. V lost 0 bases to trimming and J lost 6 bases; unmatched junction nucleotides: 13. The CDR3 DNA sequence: TGTGCCAGCAGTGAAGCGCTTCCTCGGCAGGGGGCTTTCGAGCAGTACTTC. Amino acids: CASSEALPRQGAFEQYF.